This record covers a single T cell receptor beta chain. This entry belongs to a study of blood T cell repertoires in COVID-19. Looking at the study overall: Samples representing acute and convalescent COVID-19 were sourced from the United States, Italy and Spain. PBMCs, B-cell-depleted T cells, or T cells were the source of the cDNA or gDNA that made up the material.

Some clones are missing from TCRdb's copy, which holds only in-frame ones; the method was immunoSEQ multiplex PCR. The repertoire holds around 57,000 clones, with around 85% as singletons. Germline-derived CDR1 and CDR2 are SGHRS and YFSETQ. J was trimmed by 5 bases and V by 1 base; bases with no gene match: 9. The CDR3 has 19 amino acids. The V and J genes are TRBV5-1 and TRBJ2-2; the match to TRBD2 covers 15 bases. The specimen was peripheral blood. This clonotype was obtained from a woman aged 70-85 years with acute or convalescent COVID-19. As DNA, the CDR3 is TGCGCCAGCAGCTTGTCGACCGGGACTAGCGGGAGGCGGACCGGGGAGCTGTTTTTT. As protein: CASSLSTGTSGRRTGELFF.